Presented here are 15 T cell receptor beta chains from one specimen sequenced in a study of STAT3 mutations in large granular lymphocyte leukemia (dated by TCRdb to between 2018 and 2021). Study-level results and caveats: At least one immunodominant TCRbeta clonotype was present in every T-LGLL patient, and multiple immunodominant subclonotypes appeared in about half of the T-LGLL patients.

Their specific antigens are unknown. The method was the immunoSEQ multiplex PCR assay. TCRdb retrieved this table from immuneACCESS and kept in-frame rearrangements only. Not all clones are present; in checked studies, unresolved V genes account for under half, and no reason is known for the remainder. This sample lists roughly 4,400 clones; about 53% were detected once. The ten biggest clones cover 84% of the sample. The sample taken for sequencing was peripheral blood mononuclear cells. The receptors come from a man aged 55-75 years with T-cell large granular lymphocyte leukemia. Some clones in this sample may be carry-over from other donors' samples. The age is the age at diagnosis.

The chain employs TRBV29-1 and TRBJ2-7; D is ambiguous. The CDR3 covers 14 residues. CDR1 is SQVTM, CDR2 ANQGSEA, per germline. V lost 0 bases, J lost 2 bases, and 11 bases lay in between. The CDR3 loop is CSVEEPFETYEQYF. For the CDR3, the DNA is TGCAGCGTTGAAGAACCCTTCGAGACCTACGAGCAGTACTTC.

V gene TRBV5-4 combines with J gene TRBJ2-7; 8 bases agree with TRBD1. V trimming: 0 bases; J trimming: 0 bases; junction bases outside the gene matches: 2. The germline V gene encodes CDR1 SGHNT and CDR2 YYREEE (reference sequence). The CDR3 loop spans 15 amino acids. CDR3 region: CASSLDGTGSYEQYF. The DNA of the CDR3 is TGTGCCAGCAGCTTGGATGGGACAGGCTCCTACGAGCAGTACTTC.

The chain links TRBV30 to TRBJ1-6; D unclear. This CDR3 has 12 residues. Trimming pared 4 bases from V and 10 bases from J, leaving 11 bases between. Germline lookup yields CDR1 GTSNPN and CDR2 SVGIG (reference sequence). The CDR3 DNA reads TGTGCCTGGACCGACTCAGGCTCACCCCTCCACTTT. Translated, it gives CAWTDSGSPLHF. The whole variable domain, filled in from reference TRBV30 and TRBJ1-6, reads SQTIHQWPATLVQPVGSPLSLECTVEGTSNPNLYWYRQAAGRGLQLLFYSVGIGQISSEVPQNLSASRPQDRQFILSSKKLLLSDSGFYLCAWTDSGSPLHFGNGTRLTVT.

V usage is TRBV20-1 and J usage is TRBJ2-7; D is uncertain. The germline CDR1 and CDR2 sequences are DFQATT and SNEGSKA (reference sequence). The CDR3 is 11 amino acids. V lost 3 bases and J 6 bases, leaving 9 bases between the germline ends. The CDR3 DNA is TGCAGTGCTAGGGCCGGGTTCGAGCAGTACTTC. Amino acid sequence: CSARAGFEQYF.

This chain connects TRBV18 to TRBJ1-2, with 8 bases matching TRBD1. This CDR3 is built from 13 residues. Trimming at V came to 0 bases and at J to 8 bases, leaving 2 bases not matched to a gene. Germline V gives CDR1 KGHSH, CDR2 LQKENI. CDR3 protein: CASSPPGDRGYTF. As DNA, the CDR3 is TGTGCCAGCTCACCACCGGGGGACAGGGGCTACACCTTC.

This clone was observed a handful of times. J is TRBJ1-2 and V is TRBV4-2; perhaps TRBD1 as D (5 bases). V lost 1 base and J 13 bases, leaving 16 bases between the germline ends. Germline V lookup: CDR1 LGHNA, CDR2 YNFKEQ. This CDR3 comprises 13 residues. In nucleotides, the CDR3 is TGTGCCAGCAGCCAAGGGGGCGGGGAGAGTGGCACCTTC. This gives the protein CASSQGGGESGTF.

This clone is a singleton in its sample. This chain connects TRBV15 to TRBJ1-5; no clear D. This CDR3 has 18 amino acids. V was clipped by 3 bases and J by 2 bases, with 20 bases between them. CDR1 and CDR2 from the germline V gene are LNHNV and YYDKDF (reference sequence). The CDR3 DNA reads as TGTGCCACCAGCAGTGGATGGGAGGAGGGAAGGGGCAATCAGCCCCAGCATTTT. This codes for CATSSGWEEGRGNQPQHF.

This clone has more than one count but fewer than ten. The chain has TRBV25-1 and TRBJ1-2; D gene uncertain. Trimming left V 1 base short and J 6 bases short, with 3 bases between. From germline, CDR1 is MGHDK and CDR2 SYGVNS. The CDR3 is made up of 11 amino acids. CDR3 bases: TGTGCCAGCAGTGAATTGAATGGCTACACCTTC. Protein sequence: CASSELNGYTF.

This clone was recorded a few times. The chain combines TRBV29-1 with TRBJ1-1, with D maybe TRBD1 (5 bases). There are 12 residues in the CDR3. The germline V and J ends were trimmed by 5 bases and 4 bases, with 11 bases remaining between them. The germline V gene has CDR1 SQVTM and CDR2 ANQGSEA. The CDR3: CSVRGTGTEAFF. CDR3 DNA sequence: TGCAGCGTTCGGGGGACGGGCACTGAAGCTTTCTTT.

The chain joins TRBV5-1 to TRBJ2-1, with D uncertain. CDR3 length: 12 amino acids. Trimming shortened V by 0 bases and J by 9 bases, and 7 bases separated the two germline ends. The germline V gene encodes CDR1 SGHRS and CDR2 YFSETQ. CDR3 coding DNA: TGCGCCAGCAGCTTGGATGAATCTGAGCAGTTCTTC. This encodes CASSLDESEQFF.

The chain links TRBV11-2 to TRBJ2-3; D unclear. V was pared by 5 bases and J by 4 bases, with 4 bases between. Germline values: CDR1 SGHAT, CDR2 FQNNGV. This CDR3 region has 11 residues. The CDR3 reads CASSQADTQYF. In DNA, the CDR3 is TGTGCCAGCAGCCAAGCAGATACGCAGTATTTT.

The chain recombines TRBV5-1 with TRBJ2-7; D might be TRBD1 (5 bases). The germline V and J ends were trimmed by 5 bases and 3 bases, with 9 bases remaining between them. Germline values: CDR1 SGHRS, CDR2 YFSETQ. The CDR3 consists of 12 residues. Here the CDR3 DNA reads TGCGCCAGCAGTCCCGACAGCTACGAGCAGTACTTC. It codes for CASSPDSYEQYF.

The genes are TRBV18 and TRBJ1-2; the D is unclear. The CDR3 length is 14 residues. Germline CDR1 KGHSH, CDR2 LQKENI. V lost 6 bases and J 4 bases, leaving 15 bases between the germline ends. The CDR3 DNA reads TGTGCCAGCTCCCTGGACGGTACCCCCTATGGCTACACCTTC. This translates into CASSLDGTPYGYTF.

V and J are TRBV29-1 and TRBJ2-3; 8 bases map to TRBD2. J gave up 2 bases and V 6 bases, and 4 bases lay outside the gene matches. The V gene's germline CDR1 is SQVTM and CDR2 ANQGSEA. CDR3 length: 13 amino acids. CDR3 in amino acids: CSVQTSATDTQYF. CDR3 bases: TGCAGCGTCCAGACTAGCGCCACAGATACGCAGTATTTT.

The gene calls are TRBV29-1 and TRBJ2-1; possibly TRBD2 for D (5 bases). Germline CDR1 SQVTM, CDR2 ANQGSEA. The CDR3 extends over 17 amino acids. Trimming took 6 bases from V and 0 from J, leaving 21 bases between them. The CDR3 region has the DNA TGCAGCGTGAAGCGAATCCCAATAGCGAGCTCCTACAATGAGCAGTTCTTC. It is translated as CSVKRIPIASSYNEQFF.